This T cell receptor (beta chain) stems from a study of T cells in Graves' hyperthyroidism and ophthalmopathy. As for the study in general: Blood from the periphery was taken at initial diagnosis, before any treatment.

General study points: Most thyroid clonotypes with frequency above 0.001 were detected in blood.

RNA transcripts yielded amplified TCR beta CDR3 regions. A set of HTBI primers served as the primers for a first-round RT-PCR of the TCR CDR3. TCRdb reprocessed the multiplex PCR reads with MiXCR, giving one entry per CDR3 protein. The sample yields 500,000 to 700,000 distinct CDR3 sequences, around 17% seen once. Germline V gene sequence: CDR1 MDHEN, CDR2 SYDVKM. The CDR3 length is 15 residues. Trimming took 8 bases from V and 0 from J, leaving 15 bases between them. Lactation, pregnancy, other autoimmune disease or uncontrolled infection excluded patients. Diagnoses were established using clinical symptoms, serum thyroxine and TRAb, thyroid ultrasound and orbital computed tomography. This clonotype was counted ten times or more. The antigen is undetermined.

Sequencing was carried out using blood. The sequence was collected from a young woman with Graves' hyperthyroidism. The chain is built from TRBV28 and TRBJ2-3; possible D gene TRBD2, 7 bases. In nucleotides, the CDR3 is TGTGCCAGCGACGTGGGAGGGGGTAGCACAGATACGCAGTATTTT. Translation gives CASDVGGGSTDTQYF. The full variable domain, with the rest looked up from reference TRBV28 and TRBJ2-3, is DVKVTQSSRYLVKRTGEKVFLECVQDMDHENMFWYRQDPGLGLRLIYFSYDVKMKEKGDIPEGYSVSREKKERFSLILESASTNQTSMYLCASDVGGGSTDTQYFGPGTRLTVL.